Listed here are 4 T cell receptor beta chains from one sample, sequenced in a study of cytomegalovirus exposure and HLA in healthy donors. PCR amplification relied on 60 Vbeta primers (plus 13 Jbeta primers). Produced via immunoSEQ multiplex PCR; TCRdb's table is partial and in-frame only. This sample has around 170,000 clones, with roughly 84% found just once. Sequencing was performed on PBMCs. The receptors were gathered from a woman in her forties or fifties in good health and CMV-seropositive.

The chain couples TRBV6-1 to TRBJ2-3, with 8 bases matching TRBD1. The CDR3 contains 15 residues. With 6 bases clipped from V and 6 bases from J, the junction kept 11 bases outside the gene matches. Germline V gene data show CDR1 as MNHNS and CDR2 as SASEGT. The CDR3 spells CASRGGRGRVDTQYF. Here the CDR3 DNA reads TGTGCCAGCAGGGGGGGCAGGGGGCGGGTGGATACGCAGTATTTT.

The chain joins TRBV20-1 to TRBJ1-1; D ambiguous. The length of the CDR3 is 11 residues. V was trimmed by 6 bases and J by 1 base, leaving 6 bases between them. The germline gives CDR1 DFQATT, CDR2 SNEGSKA (reference sequence). CDR3: CSAEGNTEAFF. As DNA, the CDR3 is TGCAGTGCGGAGGGGAACACTGAAGCTTTCTTT.

The chain combines TRBV11-2 with TRBJ1-2; 10 nucleotides match TRBD1. This CDR3 is built from 19 residues. CDR1 SGHAT and CDR2 FQNNGV come from the germline V gene. Trimming removed 5 bases from V and 6 bases from J; junction bases left unmatched: 21. CDR3 sequence: CASSLPRRDRGPSLHGYTF. The DNA of the CDR3 is TGTGCCAGCAGCCTTCCCCGTCGGGACAGGGGCCCCTCCTTACATGGCTACACCTTC.

This chain links TRBV5-4 with TRBJ2-7, with D unclear. CDR1 is SGHNT and CDR2 is YYREEE in the germline V gene (reference sequence). The ends were cut back, 4 bases at V and 0 bases at J, with 8 bases in the middle. The CDR3 sequence is 13 residues long. The CDR3 is CASSRRSSYEQYF. CDR3 nucleotides: TGTGCCAGCAGCCGGCGGAGCTCCTACGAGCAGTACTTC. Looking up the rest from reference TRBV5-4 and TRBJ2-7 gives the full variable domain: ETGVTQSPTHLIKTRGQQVTLRCSSQSGHNTVSWYQQALGQGPQFIFQYYREEENGRGNFPPRFSGLQFPNYSSELNVNALELDDSALYLCASSRRSSYEQYFGPGTRLTVT.